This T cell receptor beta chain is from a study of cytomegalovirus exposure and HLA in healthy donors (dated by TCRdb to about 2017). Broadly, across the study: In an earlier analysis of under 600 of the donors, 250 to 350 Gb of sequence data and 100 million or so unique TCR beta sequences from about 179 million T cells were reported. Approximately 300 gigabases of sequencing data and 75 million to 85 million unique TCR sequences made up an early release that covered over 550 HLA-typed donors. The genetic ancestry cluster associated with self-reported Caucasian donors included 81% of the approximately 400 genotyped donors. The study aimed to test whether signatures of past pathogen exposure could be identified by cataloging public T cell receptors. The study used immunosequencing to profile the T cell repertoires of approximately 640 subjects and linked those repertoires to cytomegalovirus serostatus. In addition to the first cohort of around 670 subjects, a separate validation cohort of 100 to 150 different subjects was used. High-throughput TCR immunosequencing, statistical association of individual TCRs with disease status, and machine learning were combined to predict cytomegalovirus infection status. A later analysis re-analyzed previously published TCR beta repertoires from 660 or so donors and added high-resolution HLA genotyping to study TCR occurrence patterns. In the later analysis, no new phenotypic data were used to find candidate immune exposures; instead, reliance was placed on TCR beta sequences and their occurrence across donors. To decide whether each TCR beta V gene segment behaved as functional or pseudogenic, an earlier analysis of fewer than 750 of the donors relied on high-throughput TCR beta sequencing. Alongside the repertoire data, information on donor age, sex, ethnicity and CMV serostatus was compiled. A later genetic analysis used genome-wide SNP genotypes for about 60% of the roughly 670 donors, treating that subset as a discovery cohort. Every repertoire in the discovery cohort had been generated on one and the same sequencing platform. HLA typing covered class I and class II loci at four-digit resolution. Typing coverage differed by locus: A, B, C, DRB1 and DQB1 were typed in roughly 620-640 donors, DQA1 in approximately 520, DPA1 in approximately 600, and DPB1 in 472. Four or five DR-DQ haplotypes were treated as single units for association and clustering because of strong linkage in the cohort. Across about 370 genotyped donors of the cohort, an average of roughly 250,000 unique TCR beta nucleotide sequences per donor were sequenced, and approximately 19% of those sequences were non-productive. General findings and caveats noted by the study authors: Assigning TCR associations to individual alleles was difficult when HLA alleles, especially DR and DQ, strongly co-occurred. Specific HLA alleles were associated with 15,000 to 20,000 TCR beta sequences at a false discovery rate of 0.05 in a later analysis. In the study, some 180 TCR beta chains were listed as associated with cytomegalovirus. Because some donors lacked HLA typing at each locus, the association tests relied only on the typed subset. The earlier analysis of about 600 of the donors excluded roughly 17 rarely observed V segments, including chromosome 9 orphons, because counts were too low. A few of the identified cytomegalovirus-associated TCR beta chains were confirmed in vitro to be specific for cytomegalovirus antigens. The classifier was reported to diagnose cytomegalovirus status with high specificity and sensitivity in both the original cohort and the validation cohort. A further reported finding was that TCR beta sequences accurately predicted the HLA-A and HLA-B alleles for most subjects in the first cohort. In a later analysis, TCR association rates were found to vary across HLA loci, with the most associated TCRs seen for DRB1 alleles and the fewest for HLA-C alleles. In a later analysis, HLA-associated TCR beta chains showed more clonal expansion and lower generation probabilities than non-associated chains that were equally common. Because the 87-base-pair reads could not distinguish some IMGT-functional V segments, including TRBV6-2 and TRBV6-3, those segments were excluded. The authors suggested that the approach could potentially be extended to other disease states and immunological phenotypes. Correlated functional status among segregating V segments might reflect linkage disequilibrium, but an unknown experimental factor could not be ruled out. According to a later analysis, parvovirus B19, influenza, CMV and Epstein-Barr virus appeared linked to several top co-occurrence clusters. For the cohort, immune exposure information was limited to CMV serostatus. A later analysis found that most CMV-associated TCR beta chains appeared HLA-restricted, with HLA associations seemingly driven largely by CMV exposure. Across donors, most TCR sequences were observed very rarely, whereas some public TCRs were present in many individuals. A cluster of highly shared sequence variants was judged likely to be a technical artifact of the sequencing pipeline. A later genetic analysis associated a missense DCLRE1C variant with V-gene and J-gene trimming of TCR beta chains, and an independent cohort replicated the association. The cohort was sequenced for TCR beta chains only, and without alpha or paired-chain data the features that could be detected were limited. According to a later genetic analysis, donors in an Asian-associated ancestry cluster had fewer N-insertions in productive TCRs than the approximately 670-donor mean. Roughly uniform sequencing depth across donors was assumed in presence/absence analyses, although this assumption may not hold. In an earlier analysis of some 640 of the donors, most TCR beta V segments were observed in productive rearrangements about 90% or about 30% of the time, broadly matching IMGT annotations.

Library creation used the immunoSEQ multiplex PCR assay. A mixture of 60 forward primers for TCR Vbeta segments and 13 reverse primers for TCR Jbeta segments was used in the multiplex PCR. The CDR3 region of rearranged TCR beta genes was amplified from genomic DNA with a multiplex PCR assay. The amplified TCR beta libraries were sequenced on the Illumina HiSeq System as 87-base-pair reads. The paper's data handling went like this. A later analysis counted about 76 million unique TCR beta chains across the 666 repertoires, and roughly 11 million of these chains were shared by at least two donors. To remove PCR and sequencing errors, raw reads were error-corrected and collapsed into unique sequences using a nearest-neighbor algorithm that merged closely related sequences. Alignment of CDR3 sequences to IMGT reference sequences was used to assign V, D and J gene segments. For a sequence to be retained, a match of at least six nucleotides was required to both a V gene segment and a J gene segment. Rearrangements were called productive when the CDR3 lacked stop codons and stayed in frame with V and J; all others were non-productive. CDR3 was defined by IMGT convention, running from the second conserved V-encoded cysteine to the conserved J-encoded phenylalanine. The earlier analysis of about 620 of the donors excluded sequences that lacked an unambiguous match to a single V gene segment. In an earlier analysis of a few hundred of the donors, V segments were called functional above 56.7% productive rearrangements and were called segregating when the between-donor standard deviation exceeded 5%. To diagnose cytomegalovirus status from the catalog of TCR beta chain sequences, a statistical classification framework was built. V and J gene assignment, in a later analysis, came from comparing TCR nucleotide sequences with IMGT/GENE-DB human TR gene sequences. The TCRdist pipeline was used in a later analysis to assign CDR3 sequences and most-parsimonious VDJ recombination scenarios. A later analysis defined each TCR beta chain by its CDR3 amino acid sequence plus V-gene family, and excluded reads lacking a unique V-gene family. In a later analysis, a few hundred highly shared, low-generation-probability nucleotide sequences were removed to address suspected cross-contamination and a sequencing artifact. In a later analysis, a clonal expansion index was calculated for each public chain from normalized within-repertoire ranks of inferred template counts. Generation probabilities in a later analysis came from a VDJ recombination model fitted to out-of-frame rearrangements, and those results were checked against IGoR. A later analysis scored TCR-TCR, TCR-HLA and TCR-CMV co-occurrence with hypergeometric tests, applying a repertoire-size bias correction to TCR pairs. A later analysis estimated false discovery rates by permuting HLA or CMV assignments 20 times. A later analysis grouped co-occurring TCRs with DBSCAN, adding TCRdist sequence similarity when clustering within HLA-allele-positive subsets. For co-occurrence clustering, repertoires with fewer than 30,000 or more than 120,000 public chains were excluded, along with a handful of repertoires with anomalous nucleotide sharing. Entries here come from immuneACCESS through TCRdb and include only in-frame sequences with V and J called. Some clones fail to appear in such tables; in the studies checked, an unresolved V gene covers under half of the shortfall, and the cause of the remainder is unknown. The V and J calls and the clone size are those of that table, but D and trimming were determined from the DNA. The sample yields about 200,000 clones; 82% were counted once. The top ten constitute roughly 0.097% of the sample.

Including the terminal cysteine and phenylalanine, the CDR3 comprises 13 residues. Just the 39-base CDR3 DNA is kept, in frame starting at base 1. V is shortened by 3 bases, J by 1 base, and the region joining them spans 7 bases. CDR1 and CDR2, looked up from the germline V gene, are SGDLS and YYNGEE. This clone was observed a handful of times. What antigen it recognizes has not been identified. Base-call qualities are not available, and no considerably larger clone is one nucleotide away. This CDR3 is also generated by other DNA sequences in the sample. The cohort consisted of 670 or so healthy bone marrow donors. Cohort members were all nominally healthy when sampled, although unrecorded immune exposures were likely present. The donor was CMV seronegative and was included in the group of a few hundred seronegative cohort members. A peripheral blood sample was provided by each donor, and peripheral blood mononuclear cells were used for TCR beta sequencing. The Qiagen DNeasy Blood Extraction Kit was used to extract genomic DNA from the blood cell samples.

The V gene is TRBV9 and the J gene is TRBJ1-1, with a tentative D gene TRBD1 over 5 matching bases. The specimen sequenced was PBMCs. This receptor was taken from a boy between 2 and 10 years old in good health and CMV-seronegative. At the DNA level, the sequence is TGTGCCAGCAGCGCGGGGGGGAACACTGAAGCTTTCTTT. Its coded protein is CASSAGGNTEAFF.